This T cell receptor beta chain was observed in a study of identical twins. This clonotype was counted ten times or more. TCRdb reanalysed the 5' RACE reads using MiXCR and keeps one entry per CDR3 protein. The data hold hundreds of thousands of distinct CDR3 sequences, with roughly 6% observed a single time. In germline, CDR1 is SQVTM, CDR2 ANQGSEA. Trimming left V 7 bases short and J 1 base short, with 12 bases between. CDR3 length equals 13 residues. This sequence was found in a man younger than 35 in good health. The gene calls are TRBV29-1 and TRBJ2-3, with D tentatively TRBD1 (6 bases). Specimen: naive T cells sorted from blood. DNA of the CDR3: TGCAGCGCACAGCGACAGGGCACAGATACGCAGTATTTT. Translated, it gives CSAQRQGTDTQYF.